This T cell receptor beta chain is from a study of T cell responses to AZD1222 COVID-19 vaccine. Clones were read by immunoSEQ multiplex PCR, and TCRdb kept only the in-frame ones, dropping some. The sample gives roughly 150,000 clones, roughly 87% of which show up once; approximately 6.2% is in the top ten. Overall study findings and caveats: Spike-specific TCR breadth and depth were elevated following two AZD1222 doses. The sample set comprised mostly white British donors with more females, and clonal diversity was possibly underestimated. At 160-218 and 743-854, vaccine-associated CD4 TCRs were dominant, and they spanned spike.

It was second doses at about 4 or about 12 weeks that were pooled. About this clone: Its antigen is currently unknown.

The CDR3 consists of 11 residues. The germline V gene has CDR1 LGHDT and CDR2 YNNKEL (reference sequence). Trimming took off 3 bases at V and 13 bases at J, with 7 bases between the two ends. The sequence was obtained from an adult who received the AZD1222 COVID-19 vaccine. The chain has TRBV3-1 (or the pseudogene TRBV3-2) and TRBJ1-6, with unresolved D. The sample was peripheral blood, taken 28 days after the second AZD1222 dose. The CDR3 coding sequence is TGTGCCAGCAGCCACAAGGGTCCCCTCCACTTT. Translating gives CASSHKGPLHF.